Only a few counts were recorded for the clone carrying this T cell receptor (beta chain). Original data processing: The authors estimated nucleated cell counts from reference gene primer amplification. Libraries were prepared by immunoSEQ multiplex PCR; TCRdb keeps only in-frame clonotypes and omits some of them. The DNA gave D and trimming, while V, J and clone size come from that table. There are tens of thousands of clones in the sample; 85% to 90% occur only once, and approximately 4.8% lies in the top ten. This sample is drawn from a study of blood T cell repertoires in COVID-19. Across the study: The samples span acute and convalescent COVID-19 from the United States, Italy and Spain. In each case, the material was cDNA or gDNA derived from T cells, B-cell-depleted T cells, or PBMCs.

The sequence was obtained from a woman of 80 years or more with active COVID-19. The sequenced sample was peripheral blood.

Written as DNA, the CDR3 is TGTGCCAGCAAATTGGGGCAGTTGAGCTCTGGAAACACCATATATTTT. Its protein product is CASKLGQLSSGNTIYF. The rearrangement joins TRBV28 to TRBJ1-3; possible D gene TRBD1, 5 bases. Per germline, CDR1 MDHEN and CDR2 SYDVKM. The germline V and J ends were trimmed by 7 bases and 0 bases, with 16 bases remaining between them. The CDR3 runs 16 residues.